This passage covers 10 T cell receptor beta chains from one sample sequenced in a study of blood T cells in healthy people across ages. Then a second PCR, running about 6 to 12 cycles, was carried out with a sample-barcoded 5' primer and a J-beta primer mix. MiXCR, run by TCRdb on the 5' RACE reads, gives a single entry per CDR3 protein. The sample lists over 750,000 distinct CDR3 sequences, around 25% occurring once. The same sample was also studied in work on T cells of mothers and their children.

Sequenced sample: blood. Receptors originate from a boy between 10 and 17 years old in good health.

The rearrangement uses TRBV5-1 and TRBJ1-2; no firm D call. The germline V gene has CDR1 SGHRS and CDR2 YFSETQ. V shed 0 bases and J shed 3 bases, with 6 bases lying between them. This CDR3 comprises 13 residues. The CDR3, as DNA: TGCGCCAGCAGCTTGGAGACACACTATGGCTACACCTTC. Translation: CASSLETHYGYTF.

In its sample, this clonotype was seen many times. J is TRBJ2-7 and V is TRBV4-3, with a possible D match to TRBD1 (6 bases). Trimming took off 1 base at V and 3 bases at J, with 7 bases between the two ends. Germline assignment: CDR1 LGHNA and CDR2 YSLEER. The CDR3 length is 13 residues. The CDR3 DNA reads TGCGCCAGCAGCCAAGTCAGGGGCTACGAGCAGTACTTC. This translates into CASSQVRGYEQYF.

The chain uses TRBV18 and TRBJ2-7, with 9 positions matching TRBD1. Germline CDR1 is KGHSH and CDR2 is LQKENI. V shed 4 bases and J 0 bases; nucleotides not matched to a gene: 7. The CDR3 is 16 amino acids. This CDR3 is CASSLPPGQGSYEQYF. CDR3 DNA: TGTGCCAGCTCACTGCCCCCGGGACAGGGCTCCTACGAGCAGTACTTC.

The chain links TRBV12-3 or TRBV12-4 to TRBJ1-2; D might be TRBD1 (6 bases). V was pared by 5 bases and J by 8 bases, with 12 bases between. CDR3 length: 12 amino acids. CDR3 nucleotide sequence: TGTGCCAGCAGTCGGACAGCGAACGGCTACACCTTC. Translating it yields CASSRTANGYTF.

The chain employs TRBV29-1 and TRBJ2-1; 10 nucleotides match TRBD1. V lost 4 bases and J lost 2; bases outside the gene matches: 5. Germline lookup yields CDR1 SQVTM and CDR2 ANQGSEA. The CDR3 is 15 amino acids. CDR3 sequence reads: CSVGLTGGAYNEQFF. In DNA, the CDR3 is TGCAGCGTTGGCTTGACAGGGGGCGCCTACAATGAGCAGTTCTTC.

The chain joins TRBV6-6 to TRBJ2-1; TRBD2 agrees at 8 bases. The CDR3 runs to 13 residues. The germline V gene has CDR1 MNHNY and CDR2 SVGAGI (reference sequence). Germline trimming cut 10 bases from V and 8 bases from J; bases unmatched to any gene: 10. CDR3 region: CATRFAGGDEQFF. CDR3 nucleotides: TGTGCCACCAGGTTCGCGGGAGGAGATGAGCAGTTCTTC.

The rearrangement joins TRBV12-3 or TRBV12-4 to TRBJ1-4; D ambiguous. Trimming cost V 6 bases and J 7 bases, with 9 bases left between them. The length of the CDR3 is 12 residues. CDR3 loop: CASRELGEKLFF. CDR3 in DNA: TGTGCCAGCAGGGAATTAGGTGAAAAACTGTTTTTT.

The CDR3 region is CASSLLGATNYGYTF. The CDR3 coding sequence is TGTGCCAGCAGTTTGTTAGGGGCAACTAACTATGGCTACACCTTC. The V call is TRBV27, the J call TRBJ1-2; maybe TRBD1 (5 bases). The germline V gene encodes CDR1 MNHEY and CDR2 SMNVEV (reference sequence). V lost 3 bases to trimming and J lost 0 bases, with 11 bases between them. The CDR3 is 15 amino acids.

This clonotype was observed once. The chain joins TRBV4-1 to TRBJ2-7; TRBD1 agrees at 8 bases. The closer fit of TRBJ2-1 to the DNA end suggests the J call may be wrong. The CDR3 sequence is 16 residues long. The germline gives CDR1 MGHRA, CDR2 YSYEKL. The CDR3 protein is CASSQDLNRGYDEQFF. The CDR3, as DNA: TGCGCCAGCAGCCAAGATTTAAACAGGGGGTATGATGAGCAGTTCTTC.

The chain employs TRBV9 and TRBJ2-5; the match to TRBD1 covers 7 bases. The V gene's germline CDR1 is SGDLS and CDR2 YYNGEE. The V segment lost 4 bases and the J segment 2 bases; nucleotides outside the gene matches: 11. The CDR3 runs to 16 residues. The CDR3 region is CASSTGQVGIQETQYF. Here the CDR3 DNA reads TGTGCCAGCAGCACCGGACAGGTTGGGATTCAAGAGACCCAGTACTTC.